This T cell receptor (beta chain) was documented in a study of PD-1 blockade in classical Hodgkin lymphoma. All patients relapsed after autologous stem cell transplantation, and brentuximab vedotin exposure varied. Per the germline V gene, CDR1 is SGHAT and CDR2 is FQNNGV. The CDR3 has 14 residues. Trimming at V came to 4 bases and at J to 8 bases, leaving 5 bases not matched to a gene. Generated by immunoSEQ multiplex PCR, the TCRdb table keeps only in-frame clones and is missing some. The sample shows tens of thousands of clones, approximately 70% of them seen only once. The chain couples TRBV11-2 to TRBJ1-6; TRBD1 matches at 7 bases. This clonotype originated in a human donor with classical Hodgkin lymphoma. Source: peripheral blood mononuclear cells (PBMCs), taken before the second cycle of nivolumab. In nucleotides, the CDR3 is TGTGCCAGCAGCTCAGGGGGGTTTGATTCACCCCTCCACTTT. The encoded protein is CASSSGGFDSPLHF.